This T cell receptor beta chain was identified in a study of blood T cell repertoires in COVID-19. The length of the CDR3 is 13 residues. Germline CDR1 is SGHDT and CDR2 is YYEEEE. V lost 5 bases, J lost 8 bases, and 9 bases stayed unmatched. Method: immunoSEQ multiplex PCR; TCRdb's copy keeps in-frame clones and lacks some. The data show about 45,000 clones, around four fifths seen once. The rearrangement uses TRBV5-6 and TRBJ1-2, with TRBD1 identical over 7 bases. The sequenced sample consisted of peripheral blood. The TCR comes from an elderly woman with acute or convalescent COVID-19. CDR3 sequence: CASRARQGGGYTF. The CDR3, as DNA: TGTGCCAGCAGGGCTAGGCAGGGGGGAGGCTACACCTTC.